Presented here are 18 T cell receptor beta chains from one specimen sequenced in a study of diagnostic markers for celiac disease. For each CDR3 protein, TCRdb gives one entry from its re-call of the reads, without DNA. Its table records a few thousand distinct CDR3 sequences. Sequenced: either unsorted cells or a sorted T cell fraction (not recorded which). The receptors come from a human donor. This table probably holds off-target reads from a library built for another chain.

This chain joins TRBV19 and TRBJ2-4; lacking DNA, the TRBD1 call made by TCRdb goes unchecked. The CDR3 is 16 amino acids. From germline, CDR1 is LNHDA and CDR2 SQIVND (reference sequence). The CDR3 loop reads CASSIAPSGQKNIQYF. Drawing the rest from reference TRBV19 and TRBJ2-4, the complete variable domain is DGGITQSPKYLFRKEGQNVTLSCEQNLNHDAMYWYRQDPGQGLRLIYYSQIVNDFQKGDIAEGYSVSREKKESFPLTVTSAQKNPTAFYLCASSIAPSGQKNIQYFGAGTRLSVL.

Considering frequency, this clonotype is medium-sized. The chain has TRBV2 and TRBJ2-3; absent DNA, TCRdb's TRBD2 call cannot be checked. Germline V CDR1 and CDR2: SNHLY, FYNNEI. CDR3 length: 14 amino acids. The chain's CDR3 is CASYGLAGTDTQYF. The variable domain in full, with the rest retrieved from reference TRBV2 and TRBJ2-3, is EPEVTQTPSHQVTQMGQEVILRCVPISNHLYFYWYRQILGQKVEFLVSFYNNEISEKSEIFDDQFSVERPDGSNFTLKIRSTKLEDSAMYFCASYGLAGTDTQYFGPGTRLTVL.

This clonotype is medium-sized by frequency. The rearrangement links TRBV5-1 to TRBJ2-5; lacking DNA, the TRBD2 call made by TCRdb goes unchecked. The CDR3 contains 16 residues. Per the germline V gene, CDR1 is SGHRS and CDR2 is YFSETQ. CDR3 protein: CASSSPLAGEGETQYF.

The rearrangement joins TRBV20-1 to TRBJ1-5; TCRdb's D call of TRBD1 is untestable without DNA. Germline V gene data show CDR1 as DFQATT and CDR2 as SNEGSKA (reference sequence). The CDR3 has 16 residues. CDR3 sequence reads: CSARALLGAVDQPQHF.

V is TRBV7-2 and J is TRBJ1-1; TCRdb indicates TRBD1, and absent DNA this call remains unverified. The CDR3 is 11 amino acids. Looked up from germline, CDR1 is SGHTA and CDR2 is FQGNSA. CDR3 amino acids: CASSSTGRAFF.

This clonotype counts as medium-sized by frequency. This rearrangement joins TRBV4-3 to TRBJ2-7; TCRdb designates TRBD2, a call that cannot be tested without DNA. The CDR3 consists of 13 residues. In germline, CDR1 is LGHNA, CDR2 YSLEER. This chain's CDR3 is CASSQVVGYEQYF.

This chain joins TRBV29-1 and TRBJ2-7; TCRdb reports TRBD1, a call that lacks DNA to check it against. The CDR3 totals 14 residues. Germline-derived CDR1 and CDR2 are SQVTM and ANQGSEA. CDR3 protein: CSVVDPDRGYEQYF.

The chain uses TRBV12-3 or TRBV12-4 and TRBJ2-7; TCRdb proposes TRBD1, but this gene call is untestable without DNA. The CDR3 consists of 15 residues. This CDR3 is CASSFPGQGAYEQYF.

The CDR3 spells CASSRSGLYEQYF. The rearrangement links TRBV3-1 to TRBJ2-7. The CDR3 covers 13 residues. Germline assignment: CDR1 LGHDT and CDR2 YNNKEL (reference sequence).

This clonotype shows up as medium-sized by frequency. The genes are TRBV9 and TRBJ2-1; the D call of TRBD2 rests on TCRdb alone, since no DNA is present to check it. Looked up from germline, CDR1 is SGDLS and CDR2 is YYNGEE. CDR3 length: 15 residues. This CDR3 is CASSDSGRYTHEQFF.

CDR3 amino acids: CASSNWDSQETQYF. The chain recombines TRBV11-2 with TRBJ2-5; TCRdb indicates TRBD2, and absent DNA this call remains unverified. This CDR3 is 14 amino acids long. Germline lookup yields CDR1 SGHAT and CDR2 FQNNGV.

The chain links TRBV7-2 to TRBJ1-3. The CDR3 contains 15 residues. Germline CDR1 SGHTA, CDR2 FQGNSA. CDR3 loop: CASSLDSTSGNTIYF.

This chain links TRBV19 with TRBJ1-2; TCRdb's assignment of TRBD1 cannot be checked, as there is no DNA. CDR3 length: 13 residues. CDR1 and CDR2 from the germline V gene are LNHDA and SQIVND (reference sequence). CDR3 loop: CASSLQGSYGYTF.

V gene TRBV10-2 combines with J gene TRBJ1-1. In germline, CDR1 is WSHSY, CDR2 SAAADI. CDR3 length equals 12 residues. CDR3 sequence: CASSDRHTEAFF.

The chain recombines TRBV2 with TRBJ1-1. Germline loops: CDR1 SNHLY, CDR2 FYNNEI. The CDR3 is 14 residues long. The CDR3 protein is CASSEQQVNTEAFF.

The rearrangement uses TRBV12-3 or TRBV12-4 and TRBJ1-2; the D call of TRBD1 rests on TCRdb alone, since no DNA is present to check it. The CDR3 is 11 residues long. The CDR3 here is CASSLGGGYTF.

The chain is built from TRBV24-1 and TRBJ1-2. Germline CDR1 and CDR2: KGHDR and SFDVKD. This CDR3 spans 15 amino acids. The CDR3: CATSDSGPENYGYTF.

The chain carries TRBV5-4 and TRBJ2-7; TCRdb calls TRBD2, which cannot be checked without DNA. Germline CDR1 reads SGHNT; CDR2 reads YYREEE (reference sequence). The CDR3 loop spans 11 amino acids. The CDR3 here is CAWTSGIEQYF.